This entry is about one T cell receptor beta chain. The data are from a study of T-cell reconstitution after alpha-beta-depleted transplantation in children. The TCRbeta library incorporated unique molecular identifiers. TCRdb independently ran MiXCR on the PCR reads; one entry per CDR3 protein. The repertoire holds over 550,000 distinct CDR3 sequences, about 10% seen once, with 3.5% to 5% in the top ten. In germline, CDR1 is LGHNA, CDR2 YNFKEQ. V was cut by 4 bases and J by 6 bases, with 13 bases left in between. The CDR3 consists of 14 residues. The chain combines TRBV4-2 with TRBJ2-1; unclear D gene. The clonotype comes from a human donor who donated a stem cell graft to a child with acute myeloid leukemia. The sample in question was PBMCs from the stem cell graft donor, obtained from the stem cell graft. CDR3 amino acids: CASSPSHPANEQFF. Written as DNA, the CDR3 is TGTGCCAGCAGCCCGTCCCACCCGGCCAATGAGCAGTTCTTC.